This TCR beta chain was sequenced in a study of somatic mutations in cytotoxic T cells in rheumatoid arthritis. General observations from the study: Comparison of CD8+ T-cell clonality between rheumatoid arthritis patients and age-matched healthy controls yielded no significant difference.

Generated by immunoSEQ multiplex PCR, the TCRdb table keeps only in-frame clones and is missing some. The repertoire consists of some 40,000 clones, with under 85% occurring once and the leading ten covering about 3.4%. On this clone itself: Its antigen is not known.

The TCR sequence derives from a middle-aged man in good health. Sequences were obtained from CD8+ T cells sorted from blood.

CDR3 bases: TGTGCCAGCAGCTTTTCTTACGAGCAGTACTTC. Amino acid sequence: CASSFSYEQYF. This chain uses TRBV7-9 with TRBJ2-7; D gene unclear. The V gene's germline CDR1 is SEHNR and CDR2 FQNEAQ (reference sequence). V was clipped by 3 bases and J by 4 bases, with 4 bases between them. The CDR3 is made up of 11 amino acids.